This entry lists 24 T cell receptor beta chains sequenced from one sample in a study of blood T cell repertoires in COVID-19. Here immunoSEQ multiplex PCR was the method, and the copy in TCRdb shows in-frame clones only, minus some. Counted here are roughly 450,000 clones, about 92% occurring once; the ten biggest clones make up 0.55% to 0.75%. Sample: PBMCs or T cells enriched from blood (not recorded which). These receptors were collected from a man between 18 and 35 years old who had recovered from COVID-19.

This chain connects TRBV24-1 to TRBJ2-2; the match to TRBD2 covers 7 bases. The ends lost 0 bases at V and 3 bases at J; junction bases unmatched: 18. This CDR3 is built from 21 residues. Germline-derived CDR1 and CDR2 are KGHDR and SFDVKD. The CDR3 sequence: CATSDLQGASGGNLDTGELFF. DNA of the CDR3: TGTGCCACCAGTGATTTGCAAGGCGCTAGCGGAGGAAACTTGGACACCGGGGAGCTGTTTTTT.

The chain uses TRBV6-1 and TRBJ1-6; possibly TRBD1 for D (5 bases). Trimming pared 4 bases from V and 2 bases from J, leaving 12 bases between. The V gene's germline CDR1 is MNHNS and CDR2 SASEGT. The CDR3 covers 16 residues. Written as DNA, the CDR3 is TGTGCCAGCAGTGCCAGGGCATGGCCCTATAATTCACCCCTCCACTTT. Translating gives CASSARAWPYNSPLHF.

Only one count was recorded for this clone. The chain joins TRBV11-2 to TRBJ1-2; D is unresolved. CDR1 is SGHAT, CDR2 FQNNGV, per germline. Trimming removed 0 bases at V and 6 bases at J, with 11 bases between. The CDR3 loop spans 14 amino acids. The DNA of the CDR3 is TGTGCCAGCAGCTTAGATCTCCTCGGGAATGGCTACACCTTC. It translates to CASSLDLLGNGYTF.

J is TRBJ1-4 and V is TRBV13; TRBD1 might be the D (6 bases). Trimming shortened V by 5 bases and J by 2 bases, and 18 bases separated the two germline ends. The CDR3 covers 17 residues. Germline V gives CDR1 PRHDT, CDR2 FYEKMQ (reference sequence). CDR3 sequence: CASSNTGLRSTNEKLFF. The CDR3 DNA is TGTGCCAGCAGCAATACAGGGTTAAGGTCCACTAATGAAAAACTGTTTTTT.

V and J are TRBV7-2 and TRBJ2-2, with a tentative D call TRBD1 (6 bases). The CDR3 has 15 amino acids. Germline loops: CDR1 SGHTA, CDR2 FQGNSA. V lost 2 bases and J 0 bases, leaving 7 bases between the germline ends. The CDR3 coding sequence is TGTGCCAGCAGCTTACAGGGGACGAACACCGGGGAGCTGTTTTTT. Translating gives CASSLQGTNTGELFF.

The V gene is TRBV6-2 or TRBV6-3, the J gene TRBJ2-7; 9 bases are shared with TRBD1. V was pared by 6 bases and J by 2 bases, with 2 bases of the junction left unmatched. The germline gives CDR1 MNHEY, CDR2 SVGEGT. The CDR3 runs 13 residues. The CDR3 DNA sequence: TGTGCCAGCAGCCGGGACAGGGCCTACGAGCAGTACTTC. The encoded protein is CASSRDRAYEQYF.

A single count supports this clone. CDR3 protein: CASSKGQGYCNQPQHF. The DNA of the CDR3 is TGTGCCAGCAGCAAAGGACAGGGCTATTGCAATCAGCCCCAGCATTTT. The rearrangement uses TRBV21-1 and TRBJ1-5; whether TRBD1, the table's D call, matches the DNA was not checked. TRBV21-1 is a pseudogene locus. CDR3 length equals 16 residues.

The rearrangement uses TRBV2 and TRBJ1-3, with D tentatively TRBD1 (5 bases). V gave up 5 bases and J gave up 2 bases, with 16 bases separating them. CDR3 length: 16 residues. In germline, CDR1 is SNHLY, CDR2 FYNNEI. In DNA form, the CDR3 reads TGTGCCAGCAGTCCCGGGAATGCGGGACCTGGAAACACCATATATTTT. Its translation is CASSPGNAGPGNTIYF.

In DNA form, the CDR3 reads TGTGCTAGTGGTTTGGTATTCTTGAGCTATGGCTACACCTTC. Translated: CASGLVFLSYGYTF. This rearrangement joins TRBV12-5 to TRBJ1-2, with D unclear. In germline, CDR1 is LGHNT, CDR2 FRNRAP. This CDR3 comprises 14 residues. Trimming stripped 0 bases from V and 4 bases from J, with 9 bases between.

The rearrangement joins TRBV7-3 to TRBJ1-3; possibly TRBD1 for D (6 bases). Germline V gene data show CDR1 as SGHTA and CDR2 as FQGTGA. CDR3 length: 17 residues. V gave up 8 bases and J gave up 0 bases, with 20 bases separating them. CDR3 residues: CASGGNTVSYSGNTIYF. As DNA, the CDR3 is TGTGCCAGCGGGGGCAACACAGTTTCTTACTCTGGAAACACCATATATTTT.

The CDR3 here is CASSVGSGEGGYTF. The CDR3 bases are TGTGCCAGCAGCGTAGGATCGGGGGAAGGTGGCTACACCTTC. This chain uses TRBV9 with TRBJ1-2; possible D gene TRBD1, 5 bases. The germline V and J ends were trimmed by 0 bases and 7 bases, with 13 bases remaining between them. The germline gives CDR1 SGDLS, CDR2 YYNGEE. The CDR3 sequence is 14 residues long.

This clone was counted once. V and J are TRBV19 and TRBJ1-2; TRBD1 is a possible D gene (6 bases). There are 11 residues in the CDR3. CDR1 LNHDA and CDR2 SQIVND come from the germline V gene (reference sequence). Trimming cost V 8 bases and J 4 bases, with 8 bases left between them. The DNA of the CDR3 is TGTGCCAGTGGGACAAGCTATGGCTACACCTTC. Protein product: CASGTSYGYTF.

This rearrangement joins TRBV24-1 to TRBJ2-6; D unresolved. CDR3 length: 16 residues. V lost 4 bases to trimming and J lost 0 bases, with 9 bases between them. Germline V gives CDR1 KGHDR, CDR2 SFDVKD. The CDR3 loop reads CATSDPNYSGANVLTF. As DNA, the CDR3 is TGTGCCACCAGTGACCCGAACTACTCTGGGGCCAACGTCCTGACTTTC.

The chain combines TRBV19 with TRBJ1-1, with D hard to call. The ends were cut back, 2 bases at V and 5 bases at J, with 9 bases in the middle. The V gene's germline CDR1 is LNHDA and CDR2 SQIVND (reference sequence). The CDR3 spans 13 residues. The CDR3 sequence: CASSIISGTEAFF. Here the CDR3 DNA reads TGTGCCAGTAGTATAATCTCGGGAACTGAAGCTTTCTTT.

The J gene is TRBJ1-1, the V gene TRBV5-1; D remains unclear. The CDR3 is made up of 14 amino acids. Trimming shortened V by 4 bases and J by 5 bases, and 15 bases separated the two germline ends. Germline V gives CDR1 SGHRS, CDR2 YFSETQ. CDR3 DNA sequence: TGCGCCAGCAGCCTAGCCGACAAAAGGACTGAAGCTTTCTTT. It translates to CASSLADKRTEAFF.

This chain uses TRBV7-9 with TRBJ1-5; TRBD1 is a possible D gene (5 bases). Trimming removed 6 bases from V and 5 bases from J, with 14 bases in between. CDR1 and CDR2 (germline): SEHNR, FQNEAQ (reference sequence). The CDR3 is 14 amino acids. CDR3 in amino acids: CASSQAAGDQPQHF. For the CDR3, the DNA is TGTGCCAGCAGTCAGGCAGCGGGGGATCAGCCCCAGCATTTT.

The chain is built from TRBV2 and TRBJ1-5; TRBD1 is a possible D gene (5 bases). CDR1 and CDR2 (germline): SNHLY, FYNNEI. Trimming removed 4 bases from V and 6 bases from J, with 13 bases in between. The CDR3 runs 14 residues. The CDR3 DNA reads TGTGCCAGCAGTGGGGTCCAGGGTGGTCAGCCCCAGCATTTT. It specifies CASSGVQGGQPQHF.

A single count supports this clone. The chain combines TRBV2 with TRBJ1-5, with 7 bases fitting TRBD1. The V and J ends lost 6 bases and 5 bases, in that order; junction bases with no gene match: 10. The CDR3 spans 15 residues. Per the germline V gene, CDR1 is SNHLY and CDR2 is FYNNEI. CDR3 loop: CASRSGQVGDQPQHF. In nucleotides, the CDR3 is TGTGCCAGCAGATCCGGACAGGTGGGGGATCAGCCCCAGCATTTT.

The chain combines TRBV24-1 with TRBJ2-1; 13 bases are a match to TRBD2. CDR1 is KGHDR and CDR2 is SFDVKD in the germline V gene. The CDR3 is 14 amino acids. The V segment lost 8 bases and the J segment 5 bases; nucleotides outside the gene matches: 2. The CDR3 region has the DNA TGTGCCACCAAGACTAGCGGGGGGAACAATGAGCAGTTCTTC. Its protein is CATKTSGGNNEQFF.

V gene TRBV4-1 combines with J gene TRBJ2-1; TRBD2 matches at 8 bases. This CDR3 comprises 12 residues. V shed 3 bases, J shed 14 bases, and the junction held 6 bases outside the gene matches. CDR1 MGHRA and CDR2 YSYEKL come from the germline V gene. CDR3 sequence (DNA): TGCGCCAGCAGCCAGCCGGGGGGGTTGGAGTTCTTC. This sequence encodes CASSQPGGLEFF.

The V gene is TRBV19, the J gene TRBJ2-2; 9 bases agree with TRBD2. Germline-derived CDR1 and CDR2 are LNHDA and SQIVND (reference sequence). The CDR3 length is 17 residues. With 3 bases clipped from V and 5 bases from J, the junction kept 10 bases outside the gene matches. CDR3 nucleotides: TGTGCCAGTAGTATCGGGCCAGCGGGGGGATTAACCGGGGAGCTGTTTTTT. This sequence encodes CASSIGPAGGLTGELFF.

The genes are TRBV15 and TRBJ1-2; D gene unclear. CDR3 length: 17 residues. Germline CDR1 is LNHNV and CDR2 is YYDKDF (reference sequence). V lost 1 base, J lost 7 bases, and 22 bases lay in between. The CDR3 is CATSRGDDSGSQGGYTF. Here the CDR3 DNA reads TGTGCCACCAGCAGAGGCGACGACTCCGGGTCCCAAGGTGGCTACACCTTC.

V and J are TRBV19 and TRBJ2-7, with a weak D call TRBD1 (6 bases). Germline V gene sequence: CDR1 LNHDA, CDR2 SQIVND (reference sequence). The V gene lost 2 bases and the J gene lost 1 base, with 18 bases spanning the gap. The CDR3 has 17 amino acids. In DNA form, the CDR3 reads TGTGCCAGTAGTATACGTTTGGGGGCTTACGGATCCTACGAGCAGTACTTC. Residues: CASSIRLGAYGSYEQYF.

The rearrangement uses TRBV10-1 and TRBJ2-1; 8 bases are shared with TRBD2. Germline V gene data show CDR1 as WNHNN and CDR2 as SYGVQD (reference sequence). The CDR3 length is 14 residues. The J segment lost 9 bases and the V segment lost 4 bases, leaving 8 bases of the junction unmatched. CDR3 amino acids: CASSGSGTKFEQFF. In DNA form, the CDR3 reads TGCGCCAGCAGTGGTAGCGGGACGAAGTTTGAGCAGTTCTTC.